This T cell receptor (beta chain) emerged from a study of monozygotic twins with inflammatory bowel disease. To note about this clonotype: Its antigen is as yet unknown.

This CDR3 is 17 amino acids long. Per germline, CDR1 SGHRS and CDR2 YFSETQ. General study findings and limits: Between concordant and discordant twins, repertoire similarity failed to differ, a result that limited power may explain.

In preparing each TCR library, 3500 ng of total RNA was used. TCRdb re-called the 5' RACE reads and catalogs CDR3 proteins one per entry, DNA excluded. The sample yields 300,000 to 400,000 distinct CDR3 sequences, of which the top ten take up roughly 2%. This sequence originates from a human donor with ulcerative colitis or Crohn's disease, or a healthy co-twin of an affected twin (not recorded which). V usage is TRBV5-1 and J usage is TRBJ2-2; the D call from TCRdb, TRBD1, cannot be confirmed without DNA. Sequenced material: blood. The CDR3 here is CASSLTIWDRNTGELFF.